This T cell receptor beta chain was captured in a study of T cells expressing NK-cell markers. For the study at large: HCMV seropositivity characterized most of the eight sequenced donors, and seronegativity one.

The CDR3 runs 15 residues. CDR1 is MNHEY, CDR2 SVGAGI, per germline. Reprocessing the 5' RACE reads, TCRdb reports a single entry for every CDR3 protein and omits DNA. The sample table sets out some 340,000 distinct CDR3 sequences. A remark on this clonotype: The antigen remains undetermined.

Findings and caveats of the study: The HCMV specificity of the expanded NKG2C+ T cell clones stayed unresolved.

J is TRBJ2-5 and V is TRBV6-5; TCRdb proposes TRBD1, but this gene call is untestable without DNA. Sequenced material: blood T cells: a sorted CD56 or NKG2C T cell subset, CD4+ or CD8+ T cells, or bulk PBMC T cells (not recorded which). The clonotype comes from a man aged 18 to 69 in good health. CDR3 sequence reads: CASSYGTGGRETQYF.